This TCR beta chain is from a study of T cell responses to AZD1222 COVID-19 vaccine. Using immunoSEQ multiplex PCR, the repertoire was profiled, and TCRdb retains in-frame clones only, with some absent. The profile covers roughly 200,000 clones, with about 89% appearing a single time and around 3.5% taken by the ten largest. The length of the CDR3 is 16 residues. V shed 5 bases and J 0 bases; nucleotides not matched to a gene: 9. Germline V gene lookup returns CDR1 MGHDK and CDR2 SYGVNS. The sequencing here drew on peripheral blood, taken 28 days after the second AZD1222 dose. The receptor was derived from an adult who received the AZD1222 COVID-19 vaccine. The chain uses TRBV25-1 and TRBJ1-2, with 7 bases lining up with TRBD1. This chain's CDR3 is CASSPGGQGANYGYTF. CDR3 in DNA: TGTGCCAGCAGTCCGGGCGGGCAGGGGGCTAACTATGGCTACACCTTC.